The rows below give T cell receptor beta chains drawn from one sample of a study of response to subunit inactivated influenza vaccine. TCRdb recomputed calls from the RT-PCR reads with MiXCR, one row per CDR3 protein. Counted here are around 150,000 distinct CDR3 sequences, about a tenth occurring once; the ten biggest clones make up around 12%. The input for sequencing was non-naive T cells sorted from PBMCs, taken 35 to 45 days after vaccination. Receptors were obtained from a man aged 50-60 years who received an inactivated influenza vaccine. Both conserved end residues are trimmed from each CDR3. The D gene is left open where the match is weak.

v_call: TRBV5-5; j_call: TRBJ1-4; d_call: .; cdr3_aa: ASSLAFSTSATNEKLF
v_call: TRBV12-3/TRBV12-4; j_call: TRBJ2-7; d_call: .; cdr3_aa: ASSAGTPTYEQY
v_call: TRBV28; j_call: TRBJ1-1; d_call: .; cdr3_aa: ASSVPQGHTEAF
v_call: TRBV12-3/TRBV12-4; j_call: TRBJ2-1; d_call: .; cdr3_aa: ASSLVGEQF
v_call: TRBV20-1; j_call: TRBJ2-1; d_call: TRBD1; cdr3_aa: SARGTGSTYNEQF
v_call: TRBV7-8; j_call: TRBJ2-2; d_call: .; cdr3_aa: ASSLRVSWGTGELF
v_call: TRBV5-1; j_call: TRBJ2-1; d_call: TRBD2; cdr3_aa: ASSPGTSGSLRVNEQF
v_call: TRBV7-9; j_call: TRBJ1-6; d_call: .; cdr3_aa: ASSLHSEKNSPLH
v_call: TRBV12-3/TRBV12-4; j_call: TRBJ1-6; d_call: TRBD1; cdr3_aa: ASSELQGGISPLH
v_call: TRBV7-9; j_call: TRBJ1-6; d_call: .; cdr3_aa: ASSLKSNSPLH
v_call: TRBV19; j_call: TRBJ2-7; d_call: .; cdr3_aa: ASSQEGQTPYYEQY
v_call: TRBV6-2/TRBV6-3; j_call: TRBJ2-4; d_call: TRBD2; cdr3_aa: ASSYSKTSGDYIQY
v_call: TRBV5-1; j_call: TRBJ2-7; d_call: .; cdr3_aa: ASSPSFYEQY
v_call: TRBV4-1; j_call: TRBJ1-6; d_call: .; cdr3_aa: ASSQGLSSPLH
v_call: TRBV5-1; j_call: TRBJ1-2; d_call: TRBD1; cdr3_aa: ASSAGQGRDYGYT
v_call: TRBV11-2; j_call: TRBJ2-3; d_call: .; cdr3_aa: ASSLGEGRWTDTQY
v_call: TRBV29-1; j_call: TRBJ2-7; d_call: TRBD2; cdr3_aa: SVGGWTSGRALYSYEQY
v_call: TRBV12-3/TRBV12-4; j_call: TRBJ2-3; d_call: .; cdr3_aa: ASSPGRKRDTQY
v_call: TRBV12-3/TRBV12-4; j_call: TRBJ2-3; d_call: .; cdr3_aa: ASRYLQGADTQY
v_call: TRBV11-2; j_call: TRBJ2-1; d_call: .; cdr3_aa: ASSRRTASLTYNEQF
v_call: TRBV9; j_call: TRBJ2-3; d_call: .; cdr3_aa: ASSTLGVADTQY
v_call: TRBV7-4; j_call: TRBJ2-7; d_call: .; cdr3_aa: ASSPRGLLRREQY
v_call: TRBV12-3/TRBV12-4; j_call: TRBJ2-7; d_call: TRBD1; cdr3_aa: ASSPRQGGRYEQY
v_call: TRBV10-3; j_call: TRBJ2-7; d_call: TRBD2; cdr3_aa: ATGQIPLAGGPESEQY
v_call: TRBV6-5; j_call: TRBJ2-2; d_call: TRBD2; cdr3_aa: ASSFVLAGESGELF
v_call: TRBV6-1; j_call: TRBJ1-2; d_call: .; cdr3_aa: ASSEQTFFYGYT